Sequencing of this T cell receptor (beta chain) was carried out in a study of shared clonotypes between healthy human individuals. Findings and caveats of the study: Only a few donors were included, so the genetic and exposure-history diversity represented was limited.

Genomic DNA (from each subset) was split evenly across several immunoSEQ plates. TCRdb keeps only in-frame clones here, not all; method: immunoSEQ multiplex PCR. This table holds about 2.4 million clones, 93% found once. Germline V gene data show CDR1 as SGHKS and CDR2 as YYEKEE (reference sequence). The V gene lost 0 bases and the J gene lost 2 bases, with 8 bases spanning the gap. The CDR3 has 14 amino acids. To note about this clone: Its matching antigen is unknown.

The receptor was isolated from a young man in good health. Some clones in this sample may be carry-over from other donors' samples. This chain links TRBV5-5 with TRBJ1-2; D not certain. The sequenced material came from naive CD4+ T cells from PBMCs. The subset: CD45RA+ positively selected. The CDR3 loop is CASSLEGRNYGYTF. CDR3 sequence (DNA): TGTGCCAGCAGCTTGGAGGGAAGGAACTATGGCTACACCTTC.